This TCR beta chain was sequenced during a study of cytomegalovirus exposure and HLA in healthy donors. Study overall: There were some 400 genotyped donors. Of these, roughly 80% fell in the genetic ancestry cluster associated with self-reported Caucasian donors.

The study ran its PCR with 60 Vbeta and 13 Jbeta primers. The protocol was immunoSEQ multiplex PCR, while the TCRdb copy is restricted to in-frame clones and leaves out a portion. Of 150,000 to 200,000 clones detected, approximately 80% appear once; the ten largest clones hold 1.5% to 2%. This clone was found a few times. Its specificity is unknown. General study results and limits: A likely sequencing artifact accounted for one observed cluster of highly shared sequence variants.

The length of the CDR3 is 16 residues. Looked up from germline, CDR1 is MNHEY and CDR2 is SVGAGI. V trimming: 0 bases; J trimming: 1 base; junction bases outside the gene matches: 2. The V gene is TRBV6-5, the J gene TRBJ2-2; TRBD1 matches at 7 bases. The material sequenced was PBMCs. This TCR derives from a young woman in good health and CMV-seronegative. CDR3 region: CASSYSRTGNTGELFF. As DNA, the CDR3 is TGTGCCAGCAGTTACTCGCGGACAGGGAACACCGGGGAGCTGTTTTTT.